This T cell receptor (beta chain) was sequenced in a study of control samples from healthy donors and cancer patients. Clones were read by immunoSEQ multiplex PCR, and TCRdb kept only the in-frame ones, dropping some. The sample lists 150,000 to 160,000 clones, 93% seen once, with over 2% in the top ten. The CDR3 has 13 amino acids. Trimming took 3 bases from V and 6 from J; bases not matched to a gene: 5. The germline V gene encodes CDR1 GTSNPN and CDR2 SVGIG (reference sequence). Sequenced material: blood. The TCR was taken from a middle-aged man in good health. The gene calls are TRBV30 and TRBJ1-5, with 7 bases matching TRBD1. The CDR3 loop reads CAWRGQGGQPQHF. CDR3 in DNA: TGTGCCTGGAGAGGCCAGGGGGGTCAGCCCCAGCATTTT.